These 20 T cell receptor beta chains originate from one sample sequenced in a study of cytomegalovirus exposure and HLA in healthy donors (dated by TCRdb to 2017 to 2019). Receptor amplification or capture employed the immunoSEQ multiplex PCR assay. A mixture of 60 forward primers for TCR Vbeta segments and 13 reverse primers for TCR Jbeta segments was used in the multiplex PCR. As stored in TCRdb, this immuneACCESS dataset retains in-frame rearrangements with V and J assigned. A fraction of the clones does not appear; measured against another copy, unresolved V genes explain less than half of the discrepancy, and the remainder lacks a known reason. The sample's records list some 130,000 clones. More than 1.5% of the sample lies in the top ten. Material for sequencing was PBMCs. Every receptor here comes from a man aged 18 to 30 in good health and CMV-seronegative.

The CDR3 DNA is TGTGCCAGCAGCCCTAGCCAGGGGGAAAGTCAGCCCCAGCATTTT. Translation: CASSPSQGESQPQHF. The chain employs TRBV9 and TRBJ1-5, with TRBD1 matching over 7 bases. The germline CDR1 and CDR2 sequences are SGDLS and YYNGEE. The CDR3 is 15 amino acids. V shed 4 bases and J 6 bases; nucleotides not matched to a gene: 10.

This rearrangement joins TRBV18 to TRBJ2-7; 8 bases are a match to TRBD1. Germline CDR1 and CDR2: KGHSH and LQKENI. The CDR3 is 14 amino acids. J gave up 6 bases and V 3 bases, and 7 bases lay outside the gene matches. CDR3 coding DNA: TGTGCCAGCTCACCTCCCGCAGGGGGCATCGAGCAGTACTTC. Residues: CASSPPAGGIEQYF.

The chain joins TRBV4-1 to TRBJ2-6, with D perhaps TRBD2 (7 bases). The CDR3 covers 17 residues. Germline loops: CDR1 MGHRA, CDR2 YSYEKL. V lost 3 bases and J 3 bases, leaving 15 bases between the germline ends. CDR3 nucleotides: TGCGCCAGCAGCCATCTAAAAGGGGGGGTTGGGGCCAACGTCCTGACTTTC. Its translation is CASSHLKGGVGANVLTF.

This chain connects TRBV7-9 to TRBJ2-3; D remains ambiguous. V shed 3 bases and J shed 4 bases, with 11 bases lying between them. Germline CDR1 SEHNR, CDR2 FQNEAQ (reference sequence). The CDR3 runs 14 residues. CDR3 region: CASSLKVGSDTQYF. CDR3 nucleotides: TGTGCCAGCAGCTTGAAGGTGGGCTCAGATACGCAGTATTTT.

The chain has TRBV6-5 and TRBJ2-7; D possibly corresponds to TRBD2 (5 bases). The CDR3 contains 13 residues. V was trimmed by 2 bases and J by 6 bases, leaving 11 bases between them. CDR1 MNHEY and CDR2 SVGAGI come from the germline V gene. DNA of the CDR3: TGTGCCAGCAGTTACGAGGGTCTGCGCGAGCAGTACTTC. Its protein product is CASSYEGLREQYF.

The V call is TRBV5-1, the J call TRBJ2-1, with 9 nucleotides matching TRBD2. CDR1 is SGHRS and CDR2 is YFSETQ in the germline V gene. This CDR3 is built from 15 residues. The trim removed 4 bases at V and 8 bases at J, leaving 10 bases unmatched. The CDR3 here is CASSPRRGGTDEQFF. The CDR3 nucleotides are TGCGCCAGCAGCCCCAGGCGGGGGGGCACGGATGAGCAGTTCTTC.

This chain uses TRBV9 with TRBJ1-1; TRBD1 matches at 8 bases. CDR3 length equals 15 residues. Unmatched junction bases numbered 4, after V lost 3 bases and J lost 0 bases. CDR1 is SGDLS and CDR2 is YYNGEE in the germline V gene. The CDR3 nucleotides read TGTGCCAGCAGCGCCGGACAGGGATTGAACACTGAAGCTTTCTTT. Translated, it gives CASSAGQGLNTEAFF.

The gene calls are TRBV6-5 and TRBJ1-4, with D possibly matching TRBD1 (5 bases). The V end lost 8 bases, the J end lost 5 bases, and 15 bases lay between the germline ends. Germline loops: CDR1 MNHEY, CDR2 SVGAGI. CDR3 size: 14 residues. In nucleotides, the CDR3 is TGTGCCAGCTGGGGGGGGACCCGGAATGAAAAACTGTTTTTT. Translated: CASWGGTRNEKLFF.

CDR3 sequence: CASSLSRGPLPYGYTF. The CDR3 nucleotides are TGTGCCAGCAGTTTATCCAGGGGCCCTCTCCCCTATGGCTACACCTTC. This rearrangement joins TRBV28 to TRBJ1-2, with D possibly TRBD1 on 6 matching bases. The germline V gene has CDR1 MDHEN and CDR2 SYDVKM. The CDR3 runs to 16 residues. V gave up 1 base and J gave up 4 bases, with 16 bases separating them.

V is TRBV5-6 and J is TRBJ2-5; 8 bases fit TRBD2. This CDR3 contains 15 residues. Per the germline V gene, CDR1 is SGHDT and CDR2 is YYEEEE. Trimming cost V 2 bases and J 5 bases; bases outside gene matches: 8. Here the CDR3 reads CASSFAAGGRETQYF. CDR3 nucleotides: TGTGCCAGCAGCTTCGCGGCGGGGGGACGGGAGACCCAGTACTTC.

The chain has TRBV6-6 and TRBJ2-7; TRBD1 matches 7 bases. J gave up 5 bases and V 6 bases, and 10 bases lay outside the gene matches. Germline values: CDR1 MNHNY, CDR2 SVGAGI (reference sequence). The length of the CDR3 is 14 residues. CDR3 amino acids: CASRQTGRGDEQYF. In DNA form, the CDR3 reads TGTGCCAGCAGACAGACAGGGCGAGGGGACGAGCAGTACTTC.

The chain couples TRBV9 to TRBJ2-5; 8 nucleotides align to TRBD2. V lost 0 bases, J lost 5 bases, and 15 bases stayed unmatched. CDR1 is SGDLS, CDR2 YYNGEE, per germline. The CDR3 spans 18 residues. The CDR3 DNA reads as TGTGCCAGCAGCGTAGCTACTTCGACATGGGGACTAGAGGAGACCCAGTACTTC. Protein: CASSVATSTWGLEETQYF.

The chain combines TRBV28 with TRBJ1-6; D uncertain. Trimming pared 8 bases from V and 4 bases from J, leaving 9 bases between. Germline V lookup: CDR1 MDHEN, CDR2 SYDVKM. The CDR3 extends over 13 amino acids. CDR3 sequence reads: CASRKQYNSPLHF. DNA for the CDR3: TGTGCCAGCCGAAAACAATATAATTCACCCCTCCACTTT.

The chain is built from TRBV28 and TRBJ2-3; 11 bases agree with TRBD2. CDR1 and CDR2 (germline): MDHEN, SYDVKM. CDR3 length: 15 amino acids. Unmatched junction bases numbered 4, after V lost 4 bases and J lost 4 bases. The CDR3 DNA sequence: TGTGCCAGCAGTTATAGCGGGAGGGCCCCAGATACGCAGTATTTT. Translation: CASSYSGRAPDTQYF.

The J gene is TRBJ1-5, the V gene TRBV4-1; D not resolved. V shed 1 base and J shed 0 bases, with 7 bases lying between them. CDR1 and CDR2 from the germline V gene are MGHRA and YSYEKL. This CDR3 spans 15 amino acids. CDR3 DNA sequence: TGCGCCAGCAGCCAAGGTAGCTATAGCAATCAGCCCCAGCATTTT. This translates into CASSQGSYSNQPQHF.

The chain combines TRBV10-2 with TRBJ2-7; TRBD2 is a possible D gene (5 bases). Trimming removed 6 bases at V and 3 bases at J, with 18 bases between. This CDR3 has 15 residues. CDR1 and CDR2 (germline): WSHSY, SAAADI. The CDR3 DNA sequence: TGCGCCAGCAGCGACCGCGCGGGCTCGGGCTACGAGCAGTACTTC. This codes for CASSDRAGSGYEQYF.

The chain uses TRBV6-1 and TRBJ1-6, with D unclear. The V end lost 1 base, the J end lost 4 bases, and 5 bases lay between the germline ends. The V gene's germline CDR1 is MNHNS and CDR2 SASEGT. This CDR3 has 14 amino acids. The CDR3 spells CASSEVGYNSPLHF. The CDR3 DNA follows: TGTGCCAGCAGTGAAGTCGGGTATAATTCACCCCTCCACTTT.

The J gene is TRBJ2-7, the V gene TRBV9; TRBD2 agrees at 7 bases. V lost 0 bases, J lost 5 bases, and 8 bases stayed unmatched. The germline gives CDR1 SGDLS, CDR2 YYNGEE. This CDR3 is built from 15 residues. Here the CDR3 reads CASSVGGLERDEQYF. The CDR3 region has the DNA TGTGCCAGCAGCGTAGGAGGACTAGAAAGGGACGAGCAGTACTTC.

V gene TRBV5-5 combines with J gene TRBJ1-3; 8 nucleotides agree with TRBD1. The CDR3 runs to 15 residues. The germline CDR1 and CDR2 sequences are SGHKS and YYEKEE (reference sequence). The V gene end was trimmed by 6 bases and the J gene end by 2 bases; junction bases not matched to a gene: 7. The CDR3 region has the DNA TGTGCCAGCACGCGGACAGGGACCACTGGAAACACCATATATTTT. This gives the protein CASTRTGTTGNTIYF.

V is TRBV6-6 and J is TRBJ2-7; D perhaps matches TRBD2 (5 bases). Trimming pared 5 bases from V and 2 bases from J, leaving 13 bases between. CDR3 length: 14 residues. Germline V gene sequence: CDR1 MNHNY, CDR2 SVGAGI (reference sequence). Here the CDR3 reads CASSQPGKPYEQYF. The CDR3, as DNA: TGTGCCAGCAGTCAGCCCGGGAAACCCTACGAGCAGTACTTC.